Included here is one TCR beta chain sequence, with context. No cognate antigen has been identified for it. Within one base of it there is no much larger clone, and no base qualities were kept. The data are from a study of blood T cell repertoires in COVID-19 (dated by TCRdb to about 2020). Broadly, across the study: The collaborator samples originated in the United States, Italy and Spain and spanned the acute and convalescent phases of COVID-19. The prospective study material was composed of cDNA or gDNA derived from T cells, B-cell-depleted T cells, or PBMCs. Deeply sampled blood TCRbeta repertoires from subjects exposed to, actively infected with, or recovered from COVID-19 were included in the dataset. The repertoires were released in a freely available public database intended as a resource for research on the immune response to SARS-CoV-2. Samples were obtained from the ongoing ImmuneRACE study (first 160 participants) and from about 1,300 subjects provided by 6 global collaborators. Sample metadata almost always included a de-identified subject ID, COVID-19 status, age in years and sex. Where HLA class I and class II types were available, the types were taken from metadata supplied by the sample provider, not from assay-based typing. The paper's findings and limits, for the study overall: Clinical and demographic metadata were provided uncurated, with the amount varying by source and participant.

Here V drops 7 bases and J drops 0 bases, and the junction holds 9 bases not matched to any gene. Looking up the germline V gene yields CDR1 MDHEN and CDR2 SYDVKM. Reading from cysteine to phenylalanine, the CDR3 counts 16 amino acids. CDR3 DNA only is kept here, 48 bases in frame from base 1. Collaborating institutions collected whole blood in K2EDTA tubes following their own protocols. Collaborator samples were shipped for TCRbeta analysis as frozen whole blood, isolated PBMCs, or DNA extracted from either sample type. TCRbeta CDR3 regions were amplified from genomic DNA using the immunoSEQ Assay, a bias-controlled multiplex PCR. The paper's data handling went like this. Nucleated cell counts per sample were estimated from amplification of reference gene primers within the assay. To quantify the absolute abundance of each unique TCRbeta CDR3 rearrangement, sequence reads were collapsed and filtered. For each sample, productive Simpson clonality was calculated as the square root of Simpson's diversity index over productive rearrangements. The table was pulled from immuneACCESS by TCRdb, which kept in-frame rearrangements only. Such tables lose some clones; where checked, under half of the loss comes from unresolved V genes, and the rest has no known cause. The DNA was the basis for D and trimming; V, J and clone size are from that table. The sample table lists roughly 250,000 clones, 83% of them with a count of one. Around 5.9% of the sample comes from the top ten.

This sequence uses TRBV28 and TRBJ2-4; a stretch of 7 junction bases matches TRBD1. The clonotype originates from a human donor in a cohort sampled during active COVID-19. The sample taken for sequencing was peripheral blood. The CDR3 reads CASKKGAGLAKNIQYF. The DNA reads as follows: TGTGCCAGCAAGAAGGGGGCAGGGCTAGCCAAAAACATTCAGTACTTC.